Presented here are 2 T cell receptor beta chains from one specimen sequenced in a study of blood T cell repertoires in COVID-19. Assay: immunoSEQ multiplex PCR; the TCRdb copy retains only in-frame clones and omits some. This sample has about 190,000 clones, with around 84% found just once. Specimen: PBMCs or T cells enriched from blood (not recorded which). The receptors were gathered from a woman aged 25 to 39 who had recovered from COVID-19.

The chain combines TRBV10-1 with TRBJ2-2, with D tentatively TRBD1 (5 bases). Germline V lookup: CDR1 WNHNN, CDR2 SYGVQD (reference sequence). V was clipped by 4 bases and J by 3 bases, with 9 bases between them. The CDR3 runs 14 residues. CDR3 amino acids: CASSVARDTGELFF. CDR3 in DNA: TGCGCCAGCAGTGTGGCCAGGGACACCGGGGAGCTGTTTTTT.

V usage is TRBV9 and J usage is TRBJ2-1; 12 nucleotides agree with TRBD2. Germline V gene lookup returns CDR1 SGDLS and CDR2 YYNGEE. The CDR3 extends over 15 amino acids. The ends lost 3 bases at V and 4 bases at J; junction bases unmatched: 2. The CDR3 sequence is CASSGGLAGYNEQFF. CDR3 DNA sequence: TGTGCCAGCAGCGGCGGACTAGCGGGGTACAATGAGCAGTTCTTC.